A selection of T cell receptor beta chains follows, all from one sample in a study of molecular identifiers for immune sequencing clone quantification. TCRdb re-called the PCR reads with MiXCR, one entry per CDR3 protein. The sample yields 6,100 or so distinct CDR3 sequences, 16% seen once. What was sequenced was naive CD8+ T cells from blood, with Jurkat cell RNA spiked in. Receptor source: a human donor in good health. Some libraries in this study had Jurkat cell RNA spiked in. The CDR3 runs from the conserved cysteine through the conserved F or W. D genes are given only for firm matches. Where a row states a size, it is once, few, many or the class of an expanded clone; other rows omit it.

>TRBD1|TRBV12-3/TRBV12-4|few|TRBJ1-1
TGTGCCACAGGGGGGGGGATGAACACTGAAGCTTTCTTT
CATGGGMNTEAFF
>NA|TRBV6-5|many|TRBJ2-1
TGTGCCAGCAGTTACGCACAGGGTTCCTACAATGAGCAGTTCTTC
CASSYAQGSYNEQFF
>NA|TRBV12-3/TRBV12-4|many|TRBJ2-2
TGTGCCAGCAGTTTAGGGAGGGAGCTGTTTTTT
CASSLGRELFF
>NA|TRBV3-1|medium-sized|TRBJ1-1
TGTGCCAGCAGCAACGCGAAGACAGGGAACACTGAAGCTTTCTTT
CASSNAKTGNTEAFF
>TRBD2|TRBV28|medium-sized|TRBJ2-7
TGTGCCAGCAGACCCGGCGGGACTATCGGCGAGCAGTACTTC
CASRPGGTIGEQYF
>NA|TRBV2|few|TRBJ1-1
TGTGCCAGCAGTGAAGCGTCGGGCCCGAACACTGAAGCTTTCTTT
CASSEASGPNTEAFF
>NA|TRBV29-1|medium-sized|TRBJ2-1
TGCAGCGTTGCGGTCCGGAGTAATGAGCAGTTCTTC
CSVAVRSNEQFF
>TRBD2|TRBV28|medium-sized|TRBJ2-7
TGTGCCAGCAGGACTGGGGGAGGGACCTACGAGCAGTACTTC
CASRTGGGTYEQYF
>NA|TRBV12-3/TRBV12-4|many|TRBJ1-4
TGTGCCAGCAGTGGGGCCGGTGAAAAACTGTTTTTT
CASSGAGEKLFF
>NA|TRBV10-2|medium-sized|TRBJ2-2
TGCGCCAGCATGGTAAACCCGAACACCGGGGAGCTGTTTTTT
CASMVNPNTGELFF
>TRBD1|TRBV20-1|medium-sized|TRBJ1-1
TGCAGTGCTCGATTCCCACAGGGGGAGTTAACGTTGAACACTGAAGCTTTCTTT
CSARFPQGELTLNTEAFF
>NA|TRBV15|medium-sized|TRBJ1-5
TGTGCCACCAGCAGAGATTGGGGGGCTGGCCAGCCCCAGCATTTT
CATSRDWGAGQPQHF
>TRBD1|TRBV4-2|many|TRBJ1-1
TGTGCCAGCAGCCAAAACAGGGGGCGAGACACTGAAGCTTTCTTT
CASSQNRGRDTEAFF
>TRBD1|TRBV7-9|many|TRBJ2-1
TGTGCCAGCAGCTTAGCCCTGACAGGGAATGAGCAGTTCTTC
CASSLALTGNEQFF
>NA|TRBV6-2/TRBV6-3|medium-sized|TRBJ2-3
TGTGCCAGCAGTTATTTTCAGGGGAGCACAGATACGCAGTATTTT
CASSYFQGSTDTQYF
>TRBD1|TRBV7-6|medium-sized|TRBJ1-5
TGTGCCAGCAGCCCCGAAGATCTACAGGGGTGGCAGCCCCAGCATTTT
CASSPEDLQGWQPQHF
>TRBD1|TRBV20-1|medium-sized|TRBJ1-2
TGCAGTGCTAGATCACCAGGGGGGTTGGGAAGCTACACCTTC
CSARSPGGLGSYTF
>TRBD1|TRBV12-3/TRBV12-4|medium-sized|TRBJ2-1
TGTGCCAGCAGTCGCAGCCCGGGACAGGCACAAAATTTCGGTGAGCAGTTCTTC
CASSRSPGQAQNFGEQFF
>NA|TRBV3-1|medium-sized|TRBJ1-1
TGTGCCAGCAGCCTCTCAGGGAGGACTGAAGCTTTCTTT
CASSLSGRTEAFF
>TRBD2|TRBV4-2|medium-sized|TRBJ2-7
TGTGCCAGCAGCCAAGAGGTCCTAGCGGGAGTGTCTAACCACCTCGAGCAGTACTTC
CASSQEVLAGVSNHLEQYF
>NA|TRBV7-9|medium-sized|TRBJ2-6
TGTGCCAGCAGCTTAGTCGTTTCGTCTGTGGTGGGGTTTTCTGGGGCCAACGTCCTGACTTTC
CASSLVVSSVVGFSGANVLTF
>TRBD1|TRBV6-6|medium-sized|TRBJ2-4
TGTGCCAGCAGTTACTCGACAGGGGAGGCGGGAAACATTCAGTACTTC
CASSYSTGEAGNIQYF
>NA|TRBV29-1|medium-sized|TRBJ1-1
TGCAGCGAAGGCCCCGGGACAATGAACACTGAAGCTTTCTTT
CSEGPGTMNTEAFF
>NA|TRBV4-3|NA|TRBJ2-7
TGCGCCAGCAGCCAAGGGGCGAGCGGCGGATACGAGCAGTACTTC
CASSQGASGGYEQYF
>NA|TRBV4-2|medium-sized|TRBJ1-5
TGTGCCAGCAGCCAAGAGAGAGGGTCGAGCAATCAGCCCCAGCATTTT
CASSQERGSSNQPQHF
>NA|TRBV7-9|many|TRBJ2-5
TGTGCCAGCAGCTACCCCCCGGCGTTGGATGAGACCCAGTACTTC
CASSYPPALDETQYF
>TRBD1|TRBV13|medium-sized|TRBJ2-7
TGTGCCAGCAGCCCGCCCGGGACAGACTACGAGCAGTACTTC
CASSPPGTDYEQYF